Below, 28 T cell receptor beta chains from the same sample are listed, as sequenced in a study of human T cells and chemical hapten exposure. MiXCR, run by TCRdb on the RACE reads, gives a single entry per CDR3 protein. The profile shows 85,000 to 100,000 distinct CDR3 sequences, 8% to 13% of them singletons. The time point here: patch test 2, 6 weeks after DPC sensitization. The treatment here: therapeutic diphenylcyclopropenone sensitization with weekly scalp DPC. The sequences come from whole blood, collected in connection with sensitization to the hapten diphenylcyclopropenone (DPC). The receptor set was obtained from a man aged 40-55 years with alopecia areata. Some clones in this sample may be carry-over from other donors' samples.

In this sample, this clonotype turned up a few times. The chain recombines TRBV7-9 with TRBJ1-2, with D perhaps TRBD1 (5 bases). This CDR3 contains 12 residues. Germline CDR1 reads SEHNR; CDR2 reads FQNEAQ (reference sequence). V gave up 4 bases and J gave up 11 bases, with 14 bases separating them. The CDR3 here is CASSSASGDYTF. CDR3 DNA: TGTGCCAGCAGCTCAGCTTCGGGGGATTACACCTTC.

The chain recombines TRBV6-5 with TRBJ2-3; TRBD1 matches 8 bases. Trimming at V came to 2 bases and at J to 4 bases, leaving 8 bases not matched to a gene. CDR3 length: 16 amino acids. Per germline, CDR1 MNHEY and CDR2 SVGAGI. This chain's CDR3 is CASSYRAGGRADTQYF. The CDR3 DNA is TGTGCCAGCAGTTACCGGGCAGGGGGCCGGGCAGATACGCAGTATTTT.

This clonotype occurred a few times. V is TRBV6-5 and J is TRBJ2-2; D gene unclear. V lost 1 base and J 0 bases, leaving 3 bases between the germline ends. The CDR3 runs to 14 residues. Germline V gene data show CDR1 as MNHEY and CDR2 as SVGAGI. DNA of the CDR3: TGTGCCAGCAGTTACTGGGCGAACACCGGGGAGCTGTTTTTT. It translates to CASSYWANTGELFF.

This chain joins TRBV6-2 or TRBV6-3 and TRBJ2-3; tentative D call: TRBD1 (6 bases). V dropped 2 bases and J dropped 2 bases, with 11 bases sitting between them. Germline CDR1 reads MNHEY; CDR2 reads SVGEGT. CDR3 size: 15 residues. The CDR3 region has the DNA TGTGCCAGCAGTTACACAGGGCCCCCCACAGATACGCAGTATTTT. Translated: CASSYTGPPTDTQYF.

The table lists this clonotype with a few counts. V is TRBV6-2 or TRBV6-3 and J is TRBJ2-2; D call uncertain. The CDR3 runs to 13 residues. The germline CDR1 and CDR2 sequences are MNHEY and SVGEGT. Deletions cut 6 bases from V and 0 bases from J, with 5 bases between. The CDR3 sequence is CASRITNTGELFF. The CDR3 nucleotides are TGTGCCAGCAGAATAACGAACACCGGGGAGCTGTTTTTT.

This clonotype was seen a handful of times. CDR3 protein: CSVRMSRGTYEQYF. For the CDR3, the DNA is TGCAGCGTACGGATGTCCAGGGGCACCTACGAGCAGTACTTC. The J gene is TRBJ2-7, the V gene TRBV29-1, with D perhaps TRBD1 (6 bases). Germline V gene data show CDR1 as SQVTM and CDR2 as ANQGSEA. V was cut by 6 bases and J by 2 bases, with 17 bases left in between. The CDR3 spans 14 residues.

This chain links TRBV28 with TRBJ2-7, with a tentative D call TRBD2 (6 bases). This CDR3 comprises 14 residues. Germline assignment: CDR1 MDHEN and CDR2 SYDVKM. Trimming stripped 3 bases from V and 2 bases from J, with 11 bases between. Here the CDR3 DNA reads TGTGCCAGCAGTTTGGGGGGATCCACCTACGAGCAGTACGTC. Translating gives CASSLGGSTYEQYV.

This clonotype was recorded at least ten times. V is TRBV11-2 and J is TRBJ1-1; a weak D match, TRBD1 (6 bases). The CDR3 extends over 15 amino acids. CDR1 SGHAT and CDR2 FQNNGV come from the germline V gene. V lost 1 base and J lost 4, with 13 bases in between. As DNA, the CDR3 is TGTGCCAGCAGCTTAGGGCCGGGGGCGGGCACTGAAGCTTTCTTT. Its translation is CASSLGPGAGTEAFF.

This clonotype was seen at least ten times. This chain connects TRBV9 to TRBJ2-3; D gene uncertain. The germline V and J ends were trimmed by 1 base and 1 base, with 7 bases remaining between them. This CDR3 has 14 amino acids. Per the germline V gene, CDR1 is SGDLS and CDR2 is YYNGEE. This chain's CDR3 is CASSVSPGTDTQYF. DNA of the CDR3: TGTGCCAGCAGCGTAAGCCCGGGCACAGATACGCAGTATTTT.

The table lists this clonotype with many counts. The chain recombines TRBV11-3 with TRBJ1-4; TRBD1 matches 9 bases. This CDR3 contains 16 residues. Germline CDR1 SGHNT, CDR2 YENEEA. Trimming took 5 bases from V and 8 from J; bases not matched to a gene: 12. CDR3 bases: TGTGCCAGCAGCATCGTGCAGGGACAGGGAGAGGAAAAACTGTTTTTT. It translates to CASSIVQGQGEEKLFF.

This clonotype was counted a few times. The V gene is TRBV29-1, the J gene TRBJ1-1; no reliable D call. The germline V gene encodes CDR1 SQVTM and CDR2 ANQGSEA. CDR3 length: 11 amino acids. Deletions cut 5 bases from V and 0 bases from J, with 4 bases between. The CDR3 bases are TGCAGCGTTCTGATGAACACTGAAGCTTTCTTT. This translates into CSVLMNTEAFF.

CDR3 region: CASSLGRYNEQFF. In DNA, the CDR3 is TGTGCCAGCAGCTTAGGACGATACAATGAGCAGTTCTTC. This chain connects TRBV11-2 to TRBJ2-1, with unresolved D. The germline CDR1 and CDR2 sequences are SGHAT and FQNNGV. The germline V and J ends were trimmed by 1 base and 4 bases, with 5 bases remaining between them. This CDR3 region has 13 residues.

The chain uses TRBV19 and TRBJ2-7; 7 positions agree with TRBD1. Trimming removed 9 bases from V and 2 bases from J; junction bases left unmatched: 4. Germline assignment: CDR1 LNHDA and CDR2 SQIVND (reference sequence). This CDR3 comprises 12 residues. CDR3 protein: CASQDRAYEQYF. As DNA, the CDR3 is TGTGCCAGCCAAGACAGGGCCTACGAGCAGTACTTC.

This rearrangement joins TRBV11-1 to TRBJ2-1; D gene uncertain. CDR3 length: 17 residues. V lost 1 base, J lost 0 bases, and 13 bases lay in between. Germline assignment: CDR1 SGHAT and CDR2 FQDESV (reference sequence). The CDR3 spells CASSLEVRSNSYNEQFF. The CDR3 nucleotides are TGTGCCAGCAGCTTAGAAGTAAGATCTAACTCCTACAATGAGCAGTTCTTC.

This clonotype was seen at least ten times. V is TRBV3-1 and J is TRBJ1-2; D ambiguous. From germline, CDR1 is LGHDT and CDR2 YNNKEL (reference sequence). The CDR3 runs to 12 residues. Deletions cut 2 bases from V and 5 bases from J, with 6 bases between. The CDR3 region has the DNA TGTGCCAGCAGCCAACTGGGGTATGGCTACACCTTC. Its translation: CASSQLGYGYTF.

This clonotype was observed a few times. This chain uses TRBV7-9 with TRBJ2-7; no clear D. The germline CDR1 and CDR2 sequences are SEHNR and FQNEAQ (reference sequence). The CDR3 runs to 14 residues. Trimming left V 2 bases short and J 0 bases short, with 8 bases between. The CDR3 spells CASSLPSNSYEQYF. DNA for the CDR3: TGTGCCAGCAGCTTACCCAGTAACTCCTACGAGCAGTACTTC. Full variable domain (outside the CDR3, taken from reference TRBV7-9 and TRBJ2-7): DTGVSQNPRHKITKRGQNVTFRCDPISEHNRLYWYRQTLGQGPEFLTYFQNEAQLEKSRLLSDRFSAERPKGSFSTLEIQRTEQGDSAMYLCASSLPSNSYEQYFGPGTRLTVT.

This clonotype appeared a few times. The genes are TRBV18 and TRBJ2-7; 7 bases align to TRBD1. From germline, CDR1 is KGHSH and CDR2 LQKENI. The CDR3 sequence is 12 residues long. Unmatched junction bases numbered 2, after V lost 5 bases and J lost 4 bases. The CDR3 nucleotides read TGTGCCAGCTCAGAACAGGGGTACGAGCAGTACGTC. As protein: CASSEQGYEQYV.

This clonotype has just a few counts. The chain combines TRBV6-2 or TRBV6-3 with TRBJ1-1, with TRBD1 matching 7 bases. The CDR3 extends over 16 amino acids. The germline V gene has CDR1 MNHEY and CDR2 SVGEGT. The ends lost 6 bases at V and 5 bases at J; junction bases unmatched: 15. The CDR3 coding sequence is TGTGCCAGCAGCAGAAGGGGGCCTATCGGGACGACTGAAGCTTTCTTT. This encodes CASSRRGPIGTTEAFF.

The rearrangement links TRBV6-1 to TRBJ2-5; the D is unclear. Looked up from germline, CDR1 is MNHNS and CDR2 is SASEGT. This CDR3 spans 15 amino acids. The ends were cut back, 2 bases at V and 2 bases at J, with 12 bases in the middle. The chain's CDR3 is CASSEMGQVQETQYF. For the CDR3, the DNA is TGTGCCAGCAGTGAAATGGGTCAGGTTCAAGAGACCCAGTACTTC.

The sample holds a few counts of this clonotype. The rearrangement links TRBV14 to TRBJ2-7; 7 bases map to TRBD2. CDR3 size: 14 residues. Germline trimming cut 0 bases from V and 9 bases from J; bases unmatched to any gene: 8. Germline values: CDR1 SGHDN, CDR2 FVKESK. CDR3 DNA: TGTGCCAGCAGCCAAGATTGGCGGGAGAGGGTGCAGTACTTC. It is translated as CASSQDWRERVQYF.

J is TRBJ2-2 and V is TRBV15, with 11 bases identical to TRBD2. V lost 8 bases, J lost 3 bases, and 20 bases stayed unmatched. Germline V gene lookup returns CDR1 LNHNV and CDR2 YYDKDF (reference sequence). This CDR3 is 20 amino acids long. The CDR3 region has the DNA TGTGCCACCCGACCTCTTTGGGGACCACCACTAGCGGGAGACACCGGGGAGCTGTTTTTT. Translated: CATRPLWGPPLAGDTGELFF.

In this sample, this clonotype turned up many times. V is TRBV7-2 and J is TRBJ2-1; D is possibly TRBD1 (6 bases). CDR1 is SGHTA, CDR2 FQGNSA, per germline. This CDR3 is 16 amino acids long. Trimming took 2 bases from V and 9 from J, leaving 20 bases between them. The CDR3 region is CASSLLPPSGRGEQFF. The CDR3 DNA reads TGTGCCAGCAGCTTATTGCCACCCTCGGGCAGGGGTGAGCAGTTCTTC.

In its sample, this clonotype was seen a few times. CDR3 residues: CASSPETGVVTQYF. The CDR3 coding sequence is TGTGCCAGCTCACCAGAGACAGGGGTCGTGACCCAGTACTTC. The chain joins TRBV18 to TRBJ2-5; 8 bases match TRBD1. Losses at the gene ends were 2 bases for V and 7 bases for J; bases not matched to a gene: 6. Germline CDR1 and CDR2: KGHSH and LQKENI. This CDR3 is built from 14 residues.

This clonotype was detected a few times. The CDR3 region is CAWSVTASGRGEQFF. The CDR3 DNA is TGTGCCTGGAGTGTGACGGCTAGCGGGAGGGGTGAGCAGTTCTTC. The chain joins TRBV30 to TRBJ2-1; 12 bases are a match to TRBD2. Losses at the gene ends were 0 bases for V and 9 bases for J; bases not matched to a gene: 6. Germline V gene lookup returns CDR1 GTSNPN and CDR2 SVGIG (reference sequence). This CDR3 contains 15 residues.

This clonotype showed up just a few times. CDR3 residues: CASSLSGSSVTDTQYF. DNA of the CDR3: TGTGCCAGCAGCCTAAGCGGGAGCAGTGTTACAGATACGCAGTATTTT. V gene TRBV7-2 combines with J gene TRBJ2-3; TRBD2 matches at 8 bases. The CDR3 runs 16 residues. CDR1 is SGHTA and CDR2 is FQGNSA in the germline V gene. V shed 5 bases and J 3 bases; nucleotides not matched to a gene: 10.

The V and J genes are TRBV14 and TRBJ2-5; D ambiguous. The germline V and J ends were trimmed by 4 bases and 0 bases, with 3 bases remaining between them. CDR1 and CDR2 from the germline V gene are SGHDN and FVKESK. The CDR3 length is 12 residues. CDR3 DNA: TGTGCCAGCAGCCGGAACCAAGAGACCCAGTACTTC. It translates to CASSRNQETQYF. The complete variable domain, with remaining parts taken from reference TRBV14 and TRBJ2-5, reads EAGVTQFPSHSVIEKGQTVTLRCDPISGHDNLYWYRRVMGKEIKFLLHFVKESKQDESGMPNNRFLAERTGGTYSTLKVQPAELEDSGVYFCASSRNQETQYFGPGTRLLVL.

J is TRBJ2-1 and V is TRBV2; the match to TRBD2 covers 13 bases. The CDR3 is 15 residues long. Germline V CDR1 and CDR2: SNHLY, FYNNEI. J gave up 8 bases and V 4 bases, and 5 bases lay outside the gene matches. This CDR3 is CASSVTSGRADEQFF. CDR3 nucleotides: TGTGCCAGCAGTGTTACTAGCGGGAGGGCCGATGAGCAGTTCTTC.

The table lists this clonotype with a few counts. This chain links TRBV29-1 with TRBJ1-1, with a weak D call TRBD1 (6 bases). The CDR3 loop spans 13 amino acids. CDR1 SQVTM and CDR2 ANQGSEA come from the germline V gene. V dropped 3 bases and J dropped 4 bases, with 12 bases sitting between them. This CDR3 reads CSVEGGLGTEAFF. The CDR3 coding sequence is TGCAGCGTTGAGGGGGGGCTTGGCACTGAAGCTTTCTTT.